Included here is one T cell receptor (beta chain) sequence, with context. Germline-derived CDR1 and CDR2 are GTSNPN and SVGIG (reference sequence). The CDR3 length is 12 residues. Trimming removed 5 bases at V and 4 bases at J, with 9 bases between. About 0.5 to 1 ug RNA was reverse transcribed with random hexamers. TCRdb re-called the immunoSEQ multiplex PCR reads through MiXCR, storing one row per CDR3 protein. The data hold around 110,000 distinct CDR3 sequences, with roughly 94% observed a single time. The record originates from a study of CD8 T cells in Susac syndrome. Background on the study: Patients with Susac syndrome who were sequenced included over five with active disease and eight in remission.

Negative isolation was applied to CD8+ and CD4+ T cells, and FACS enrichment was applied to TEMRA cells. Material: CD8+ T cells from PBMCs. The source of this sequence is a human donor with Susac syndrome. V usage is TRBV30 and J usage is TRBJ2-1; D call uncertain. CDR3: CAWARPYNEQFF. The DNA of the CDR3 is TGTGCCTGGGCTAGGCCGTACAATGAGCAGTTCTTC.